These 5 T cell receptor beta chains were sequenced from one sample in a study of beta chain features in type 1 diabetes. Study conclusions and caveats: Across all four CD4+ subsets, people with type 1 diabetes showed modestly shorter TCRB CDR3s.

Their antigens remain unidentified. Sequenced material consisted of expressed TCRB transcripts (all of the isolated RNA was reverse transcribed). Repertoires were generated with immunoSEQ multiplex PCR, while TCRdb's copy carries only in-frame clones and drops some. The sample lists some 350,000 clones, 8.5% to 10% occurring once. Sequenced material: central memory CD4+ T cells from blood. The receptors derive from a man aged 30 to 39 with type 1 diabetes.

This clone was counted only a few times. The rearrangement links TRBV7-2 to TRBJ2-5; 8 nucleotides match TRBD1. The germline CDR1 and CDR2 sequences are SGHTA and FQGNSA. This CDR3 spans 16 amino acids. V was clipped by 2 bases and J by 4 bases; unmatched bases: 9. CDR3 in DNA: TGTGCCAGCAGCTTATACGGACAGGGTTCGGGAGAGACCCAGTACTTC. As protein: CASSLYGQGSGETQYF.

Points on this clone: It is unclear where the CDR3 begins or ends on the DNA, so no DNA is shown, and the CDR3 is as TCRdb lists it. The chain's CDR3 is CASSSWGDGIATF. This chain connects TRBV27 to TRBJ1-2. CDR1 is MNHEY, CDR2 SMNVEV, per germline (reference sequence). The CDR3 is 13 residues long, counting both termini.

CDR3 nucleotide sequence: TGTGCCAGCAGCCCCCTAAACGCGGGAGTGCAGCAAGAGACCCAGTACTTC. Protein product: CASSPLNAGVQQETQYF. The genes are TRBV14 and TRBJ2-5, with TRBD2 matching 7 bases. CDR1 is SGHDN and CDR2 is FVKESK in the germline V gene. The CDR3 contains 17 residues. V gave up 4 bases and J gave up 2 bases; unmatched junction bases: 13.

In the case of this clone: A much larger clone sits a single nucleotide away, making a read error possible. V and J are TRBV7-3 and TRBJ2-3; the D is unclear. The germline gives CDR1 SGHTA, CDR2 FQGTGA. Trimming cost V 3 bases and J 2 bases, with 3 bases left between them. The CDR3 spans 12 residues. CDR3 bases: TGTGCCAGCAGCTTCGACACAGATACGCAGTATTTT. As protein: CASSFDTDTQYF.

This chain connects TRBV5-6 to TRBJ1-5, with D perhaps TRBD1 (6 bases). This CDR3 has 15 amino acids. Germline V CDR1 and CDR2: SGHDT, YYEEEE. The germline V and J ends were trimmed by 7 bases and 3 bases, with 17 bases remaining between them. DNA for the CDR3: TGTGCCAGCTTCCGGAGGGGGGCTTTCAATCAGCCCCAGCATTTT. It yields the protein CASFRRGAFNQPQHF.